This T cell receptor (beta chain) was identified in a study of cytomegalovirus exposure and HLA in healthy donors. CDR3 length: 15 residues. CDR1 SGHTA and CDR2 FQGNSA come from the germline V gene. V was clipped by 3 bases and J by 4 bases; unmatched bases: 2. Note on this clone: What it binds is not known.

Study outcomes and limitations: Presence/absence analyses assumed roughly uniform sequencing depth across donors, which may not hold. An analysis that was carried out later associated 15,000 to 20,000 TCR beta sequences with HLA alleles at 0.05 false discovery rate.

60 Vbeta and 13 Jbeta primers were used in PCR. The repertoire was sequenced with immunoSEQ multiplex PCR; TCRdb's copy has only in-frame clones and lacks some. The table records 95,000 to 120,000 clones, over 65% of them present only once. Sample: PBMCs. This sequence was found in a woman under 30 in good health and CMV-seronegative. V gene TRBV7-2 combines with J gene TRBJ2-1, with 11 bases fitting TRBD2. CDR3 in amino acids: CASSFRLAGYNEQFF. In DNA form, the CDR3 reads TGTGCCAGCAGCTTCCGACTAGCGGGATACAATGAGCAGTTCTTC.